Following are 14 T cell receptor beta chains from one sample sequenced in a study of PD-1 blockade in mismatch repair-deficient tumors. Clones were read by immunoSEQ multiplex PCR, and TCRdb kept only the in-frame ones, dropping some. The sample includes just under 65,000 clones, about 91% of them seen just once. Specimen: peripheral blood, collected 52 weeks after starting pembrolizumab. All receptors come from an adult with mismatch repair-deficient cancer.

This clone was recorded only once. The CDR3 sequence is CASSPDGLNTGELFF. DNA for the CDR3: TGTGCCAGCAGCCCGGACGGACTCAACACCGGGGAGCTGTTTTTT. The chain couples TRBV11-3 to TRBJ2-2; TRBD2 might be the D (5 bases). CDR1 is SGHNT and CDR2 is YENEEA in the germline V gene. The CDR3 loop spans 15 amino acids. With 5 bases removed from V and 2 bases from J, the gap between germline ends came to 12 bases.

The gene calls are TRBV15 and TRBJ1-5, with D perhaps matching TRBD1 (5 bases). In germline, CDR1 is LNHNV, CDR2 YYDKDF (reference sequence). Trimming took 1 base from V and 3 from J, leaving 7 bases between them. This CDR3 comprises 14 residues. The CDR3 DNA is TGTGCCACCAGCAGAGGAGGGGTCAATCAGCCCCAGCATTTT. Translating it yields CATSRGGVNQPQHF.

This sequence joins TRBV19 and TRBJ2-7; 10 nucleotides align to TRBD1. The CDR3 totals 15 residues. J lost 5 bases, V lost 3 bases, and 7 bases had no gene match. Germline lookup yields CDR1 LNHDA and CDR2 SQIVND (reference sequence). The CDR3 here is CASSIRRQGANEQYF. The CDR3 DNA follows: TGTGCCAGTAGTATTCGGCGACAGGGGGCCAACGAGCAGTACTTC.

This sequence joins TRBV10-3 and TRBJ1-4; D uncertain. Germline V gene data show CDR1 as ENHRY and CDR2 as SYGVKD. This CDR3 has 16 residues. Trimming removed 1 base at V and 7 bases at J, with 16 bases between. This chain's CDR3 is CAISEFPRVKGEKLFF. In DNA, the CDR3 is TGTGCCATCAGTGAGTTCCCAAGGGTCAAGGGTGAAAAACTGTTTTTT.

A single count supports this clone. The junction and the germline gene differ at one end; a read error may be behind it. V and J are TRBV30 and TRBJ2-3, with 12 positions matching TRBD2. The CDR3 has 17 amino acids. CDR1 and CDR2 (germline): GTSNPN, SVGIG (reference sequence). CDR3 bases: TGTGCCTGGGGTGTCCGGACTAGCGGGGTGGGCACAGATACGCAGTATTTT. This gives the protein CAWGVRTSGVGTDTQYF.

The CDR3 loop is CASSLGGGRTDTQYF. In DNA form, the CDR3 reads TGTGCCAGCAGCTTAGGGGGGGGGCGGACAGATACGCAGTATTTT. V gene TRBV13 combines with J gene TRBJ2-3; a weak D match, TRBD2 (7 bases). CDR1 and CDR2 from the germline V gene are PRHDT and FYEKMQ (reference sequence). The germline V and J ends were trimmed by 0 bases and 3 bases, with 10 bases remaining between them. This CDR3 contains 15 residues.

This chain uses TRBV5-3 with TRBJ2-7; possible D gene TRBD1, 5 bases. TRBV5-3 is an ORF, with its function uncertain. The V gene lost 2 bases and the J gene lost 1 base, with 13 bases spanning the gap. CDR3 length equals 15 residues. CDR3 coding DNA: TGTGCCAGAAGCTTTGGACATGAAAGTTCCTACGAGCAGTACTTC. Translation: CARSFGHESSYEQYF.

The gene calls are TRBV5-6 and TRBJ2-3; TRBD2 matches at 8 bases. J lost 2 bases, V lost 0 bases, and 5 bases had no gene match. This CDR3 is built from 16 residues. Germline CDR1 and CDR2: SGHDT and YYEEEE. The CDR3 DNA is TGTGCCAGCAGCTTGGGTCTGCGGGAGGCCACAGATACGCAGTATTTT. Translation gives CASSLGLREATDTQYF.

V is TRBV19 and J is TRBJ2-3, with 7 bases fitting TRBD1. J gave up 2 bases and V 6 bases, and 23 bases lay outside the gene matches. The CDR3 length is 20 residues. Germline values: CDR1 LNHDA, CDR2 SQIVND (reference sequence). The CDR3 loop reads CASSPTLGTEVGLPTDTQYF. CDR3 sequence (DNA): TGTGCCAGTAGCCCCACACTGGGGACAGAAGTAGGGCTACCCACAGATACGCAGTATTTT.

The J gene is TRBJ2-3, the V gene TRBV2; 8 bases fit TRBD2. J gave up 5 bases and V 8 bases, and 15 bases lay outside the gene matches. The length of the CDR3 is 16 residues. Looked up from germline, CDR1 is SNHLY and CDR2 is FYNNEI. Here the CDR3 reads CASQTPGTRGGDTQYF. CDR3 sequence (DNA): TGTGCCAGCCAGACTCCCGGGACTAGGGGAGGAGATACGCAGTATTTT.

This clone was counted only a few times. The V and J genes are TRBV19 and TRBJ1-5, with D perhaps TRBD1 (5 bases). Per germline, CDR1 LNHDA and CDR2 SQIVND (reference sequence). The CDR3 is made up of 14 amino acids. With 3 bases removed from V and 10 bases from J, the gap between germline ends came to 16 bases. DNA of the CDR3: TGTGCCAGTAGTATTACAACAGGCCGGCGTCCCCAGCATTTT. This sequence encodes CASSITTGRRPQHF.

The rearrangement links TRBV25-1 to TRBJ2-5; D may correspond to TRBD1 or TRBD2 (5 bases each). Germline loops: CDR1 MGHDK, CDR2 SYGVNS. CDR3 size: 15 residues. Trimming took 0 bases from V and 3 from J, leaving 11 bases between them. The chain's CDR3 is CASSEYVQGEETQYF. DNA for the CDR3: TGTGCCAGCAGTGAATACGTTCAGGGAGAAGAGACCCAGTACTTC.

CDR3: CASSLGSGGSYEQYF. For the CDR3, the DNA is TGTGCCAGCAGCTTAGGGTCCGGGGGCTCCTACGAGCAGTACTTC. The genes are TRBV11-2 and TRBJ2-7; TRBD2 is a possible D gene (6 bases). The germline V gene encodes CDR1 SGHAT and CDR2 FQNNGV. The CDR3 loop spans 15 amino acids. The V end lost 1 base, the J end lost 0 bases, and 10 bases lay between the germline ends.

This rearrangement joins TRBV5-4 to TRBJ1-2; possible D gene TRBD1, 6 bases. The CDR3 sequence is 15 residues long. Trimming pared 4 bases from V and 4 bases from J, leaving 17 bases between. In germline, CDR1 is SGHNT, CDR2 YYREEE (reference sequence). The CDR3, as DNA: TGTGCCAGCAGCCCTCTCTCCCAGGGGCCCTATGGCTACACCTTC. Encoded protein: CASSPLSQGPYGYTF. The full variable domain, its missing parts supplied by reference TRBV5-4 and TRBJ1-2, is ETGVTQSPTHLIKTRGQQVTLRCSSQSGHNTVSWYQQALGQGPQFIFQYYREEENGRGNFPPRFSGLQFPNYSSELNVNALELDDSALYLCASSPLSQGPYGYTFGSGTRLTVV.